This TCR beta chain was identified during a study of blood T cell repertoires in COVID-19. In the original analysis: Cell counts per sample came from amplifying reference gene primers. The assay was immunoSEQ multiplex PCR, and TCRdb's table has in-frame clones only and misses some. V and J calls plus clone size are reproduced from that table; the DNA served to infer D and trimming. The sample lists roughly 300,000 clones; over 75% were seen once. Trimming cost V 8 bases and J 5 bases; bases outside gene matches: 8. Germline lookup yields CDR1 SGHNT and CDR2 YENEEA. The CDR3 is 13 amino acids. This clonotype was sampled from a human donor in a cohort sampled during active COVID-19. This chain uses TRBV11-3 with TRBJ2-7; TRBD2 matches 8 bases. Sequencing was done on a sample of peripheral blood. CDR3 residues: CASSSGGLNEQYF. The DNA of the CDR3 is TGTGCCAGCTCCTCGGGGGGGCTCAACGAGCAGTACTTC.